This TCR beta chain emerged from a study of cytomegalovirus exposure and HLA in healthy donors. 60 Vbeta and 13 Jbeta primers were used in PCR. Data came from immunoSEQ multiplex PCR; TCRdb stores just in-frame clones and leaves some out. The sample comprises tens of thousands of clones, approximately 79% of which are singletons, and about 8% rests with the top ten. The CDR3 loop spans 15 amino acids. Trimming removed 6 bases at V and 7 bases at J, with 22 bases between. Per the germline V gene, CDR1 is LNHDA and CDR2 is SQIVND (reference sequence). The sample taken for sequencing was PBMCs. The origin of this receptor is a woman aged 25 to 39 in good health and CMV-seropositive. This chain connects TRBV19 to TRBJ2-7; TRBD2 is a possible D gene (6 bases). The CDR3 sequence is CASRLRDSLLGEQYF. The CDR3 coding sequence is TGTGCCAGTAGGCTCCGGGACTCACTCTTGGGAGAGCAGTACTTC.